The clone carrying this T cell receptor beta chain was seen a few times. What it binds is not known. Per the germline V gene, CDR1 is SGHTS and CDR2 is YDEGEE. This CDR3 contains 13 residues. Trimming took 2 bases from V and 5 from J, leaving 8 bases between them. Source material for PBMCs was roughly 10 ml fresh peripheral blood. These data belong to a study of T cells in Graves' hyperthyroidism and ophthalmopathy. Study-level points and caveats: A 13 V-J signature model discriminated ophthalmopathy versus stable hyperthyroidism.

What was amplified from RNA transcripts were TCR beta CDR3 regions. The study used the HTBI primer set for a first-round RT-PCR of the TCR CDR3. TCRdb fed the multiplex PCR reads into MiXCR, producing one record per CDR3 protein. The profile shows about 400,000 distinct CDR3 sequences, 14% to 15% of them singletons. This clonotype was obtained from a young man with Graves' ophthalmopathy. The material sequenced was blood. This sequence joins TRBV5-8 and TRBJ1-5; D is unclear. DNA of the CDR3: TGTGCCAGCAGCTTAGCCCCTTATCAGCCCCAGCATTTT. This translates into CASSLAPYQPQHF. Full variable domain (rest looked up from reference TRBV5-8 and TRBJ1-5): EAGVTQSPTHLIKTRGQQATLRCSPISGHTSVYWYQQALGLGLQFLLWYDEGEERNRGNFPPRFSGRQFPNYSSELNVNALELEDSALYLCASSLAPYQPQHFGDGTRLSIL.